The 8 T cell receptor beta chains in this list originate from one sample, sequenced in a study of cytomegalovirus exposure and HLA in healthy donors. Vbeta (60) and Jbeta (13) primers were used in the PCR. Assay used: immunoSEQ multiplex PCR; TCRdb lists only in-frame clones, some missing. Of some 120,000 clones in the sample, approximately 15% were seen once. The sequencing input was PBMCs. These receptors were obtained from a woman under 30 in good health and CMV-seronegative.

This clone showed up just a few times. The chain uses TRBV18 and TRBJ2-1; 7 bases line up with TRBD2. This CDR3 is built from 18 residues. The germline CDR1 and CDR2 sequences are KGHSH and LQKENI. The V gene end was trimmed by 1 base and the J gene end by 8 bases; junction bases not matched to a gene: 17. Here the CDR3 reads CASSPREAGRFSKDEQFF. In DNA form, the CDR3 reads TGTGCCAGCTCACCACGGGAAGCGGGGAGGTTTAGCAAAGATGAGCAGTTCTTC.

The chain uses TRBV5-1 and TRBJ2-5; a weak D match, TRBD1 (5 bases). The DNA end lines up better with TRBJ2-7; the J call may be wrong. The CDR3 loop spans 12 amino acids. Germline V CDR1 and CDR2: SGHRS, YFSETQ. The DNA for the CDR3 is TGCGCCAGCAGGCAGGACAATTACGAGCAGTACTTC. Amino acids: CASRQDNYEQYF.

Worth noting for this clone: Other nucleotide sequences from this sample produce the same CDR3. V gene TRBV30 combines with J gene TRBJ2-2, with D maybe TRBD1 (5 bases). The CDR3 is 12 amino acids. Germline V lookup: CDR1 GTSNPN, CDR2 SVGIG (reference sequence). CDR3 DNA: TGTGCATTGGACACCTACACCGGGGAGCTGTTTTTT. Protein sequence: CALDTYTGELFF.

The sample holds a few counts of this clone. The chain uses TRBV5-1 and TRBJ1-4; D gene uncertain. V was trimmed by 0 bases and J by 0 bases, leaving 9 bases between them. Germline V gives CDR1 SGHRS, CDR2 YFSETQ. The CDR3 length is 16 residues. This chain's CDR3 is CASSLAASATNEKLFF. CDR3 nucleotides: TGCGCCAGCAGCTTGGCCGCTTCAGCAACTAATGAAAAACTGTTTTTT.

The chain couples TRBV29-1 to TRBJ2-7; TRBD1 is a possible D gene (5 bases). CDR1 is SQVTM and CDR2 is ANQGSEA in the germline V gene. Trimming pared 6 bases from V and 2 bases from J, leaving 17 bases between. The CDR3 loop spans 14 amino acids. CDR3 loop: CSVAARVGAYEQYF. As DNA, the CDR3 is TGCAGCGTCGCCGCCAGGGTAGGAGCCTACGAGCAGTACTTC.

CDR3 sequence (DNA): TGCGCCAGCAGCCAAGATCTTACGAGCGGGGCTTTCGGGGAGCTGTTTTTT. Its protein product is CASSQDLTSGAFGELFF. The chain combines TRBV4-1 with TRBJ2-2; TRBD2 matches 7 bases. CDR3 length: 17 residues. Germline V gene sequence: CDR1 MGHRA, CDR2 YSYEKL. J gave up 7 bases and V 0 bases, and 11 bases lay outside the gene matches.

This clone was observed a handful of times. The chain couples TRBV5-1 to TRBJ2-5, with TRBD2 identical over 11 bases. Trimming at V came to 0 bases and at J to 1 base, leaving 5 bases not matched to a gene. The length of the CDR3 is 17 residues. CDR1 is SGHRS, CDR2 YFSETQ, per germline. The CDR3 region has the DNA TGCGCCAGCAGCTTGGGGCTAGCGGGAGGCGCCCAAGAGACCCAGTACTTC. Translation: CASSLGLAGGAQETQYF.

In its sample, this clone was seen a few times. J is TRBJ2-1 and V is TRBV4-2; D not resolved. The V gene's germline CDR1 is LGHNA and CDR2 YNFKEQ. This CDR3 contains 13 residues. Deletions cut 3 bases from V and 5 bases from J, with 8 bases between. CDR3 sequence reads: CASSQGPNNEQFF. The CDR3 coding sequence is TGTGCCAGCAGCCAGGGCCCAAACAATGAGCAGTTCTTC.